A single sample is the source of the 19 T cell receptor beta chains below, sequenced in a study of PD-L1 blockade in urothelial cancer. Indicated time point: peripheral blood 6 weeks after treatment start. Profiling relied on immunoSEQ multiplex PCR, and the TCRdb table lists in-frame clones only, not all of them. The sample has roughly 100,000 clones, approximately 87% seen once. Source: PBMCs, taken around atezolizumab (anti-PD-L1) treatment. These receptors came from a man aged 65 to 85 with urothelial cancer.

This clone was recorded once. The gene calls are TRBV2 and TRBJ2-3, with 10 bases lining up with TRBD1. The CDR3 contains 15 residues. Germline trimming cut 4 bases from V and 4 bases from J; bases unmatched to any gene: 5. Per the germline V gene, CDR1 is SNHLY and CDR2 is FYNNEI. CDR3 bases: TGTGCCAGCAGTGGGACAGGGGGGAACGCAGATACGCAGTATTTT. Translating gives CASSGTGGNADTQYF. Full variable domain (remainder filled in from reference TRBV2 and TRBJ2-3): EPEVTQTPSHQVTQMGQEVILRCVPISNHLYFYWYRQILGQKVEFLVSFYNNEISEKSEIFDDQFSVERPDGSNFTLKIRSTKLEDSAMYFCASSGTGGNADTQYFGPGTRLTVL.

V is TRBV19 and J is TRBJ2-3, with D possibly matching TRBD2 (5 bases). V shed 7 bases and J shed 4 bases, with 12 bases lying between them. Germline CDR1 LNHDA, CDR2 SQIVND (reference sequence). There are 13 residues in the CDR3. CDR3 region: CASNTGIADTQYF. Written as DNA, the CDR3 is TGTGCCAGTAATACCGGGATCGCAGATACGCAGTATTTT.

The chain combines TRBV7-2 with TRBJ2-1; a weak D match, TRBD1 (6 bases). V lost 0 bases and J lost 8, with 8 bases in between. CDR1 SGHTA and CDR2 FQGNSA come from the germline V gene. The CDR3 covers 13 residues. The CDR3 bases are TGTGCCAGCAGCTTAGCGGGGGCCGATGAGCAGTTCTTC. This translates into CASSLAGADEQFF.

The CDR3 loop reads CASSPPDRGYEQYF. CDR3 nucleotide sequence: TGTGCCAGCTCACCACCAGACAGGGGCTACGAGCAGTACTTC. V gene TRBV18 combines with J gene TRBJ2-7; 8 bases agree with TRBD1. Losses at the gene ends were 0 bases for V and 3 bases for J; bases not matched to a gene: 1. The CDR3 has 14 residues. Germline CDR1 is KGHSH and CDR2 is LQKENI.

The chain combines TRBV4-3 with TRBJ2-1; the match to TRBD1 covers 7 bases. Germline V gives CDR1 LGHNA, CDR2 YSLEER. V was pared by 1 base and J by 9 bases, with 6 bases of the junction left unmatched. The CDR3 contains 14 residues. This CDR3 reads CASSQGTGDLEQFF. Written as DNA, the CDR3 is TGCGCCAGCAGCCAAGGAACAGGGGATCTTGAGCAGTTCTTC.

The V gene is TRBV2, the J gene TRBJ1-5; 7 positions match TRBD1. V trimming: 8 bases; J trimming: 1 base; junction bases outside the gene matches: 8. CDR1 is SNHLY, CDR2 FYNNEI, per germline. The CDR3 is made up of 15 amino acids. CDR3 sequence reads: CASLAGTASNQPQHF. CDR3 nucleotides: TGTGCCAGCTTAGCCGGGACAGCGAGCAATCAGCCCCAGCATTTT.

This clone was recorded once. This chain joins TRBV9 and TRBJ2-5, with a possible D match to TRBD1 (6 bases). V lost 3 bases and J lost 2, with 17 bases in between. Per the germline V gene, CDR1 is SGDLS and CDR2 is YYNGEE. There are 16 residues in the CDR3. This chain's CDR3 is CASSGVGASGQETQYF. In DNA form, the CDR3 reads TGTGCCAGCAGCGGCGTGGGGGCCAGTGGGCAAGAGACCCAGTACTTC.

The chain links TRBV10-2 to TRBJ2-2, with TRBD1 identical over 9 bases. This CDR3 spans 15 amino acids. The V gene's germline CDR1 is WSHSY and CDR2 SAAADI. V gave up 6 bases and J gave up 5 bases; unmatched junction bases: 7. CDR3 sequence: CASSVDRGLTGELFF. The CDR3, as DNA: TGCGCCAGCAGCGTGGACAGGGGCCTGACCGGGGAGCTGTTTTTT.

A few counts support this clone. CDR3 sequence (DNA): TGTGCCAGCGCGGGGGAACTAGCGGGGGGCCTGGGAGAGACCCAGTACTTC. Protein product: CASAGELAGGLGETQYF. This chain uses TRBV2 with TRBJ2-5, with TRBD2 identical over 12 bases. Trimming removed 8 bases from V and 4 bases from J; junction bases left unmatched: 14. The CDR3 has 17 amino acids. Germline assignment: CDR1 SNHLY and CDR2 FYNNEI.

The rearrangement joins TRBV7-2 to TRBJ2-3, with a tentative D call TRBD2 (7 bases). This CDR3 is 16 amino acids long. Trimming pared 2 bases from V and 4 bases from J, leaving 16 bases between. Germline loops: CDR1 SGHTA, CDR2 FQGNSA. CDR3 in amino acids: CASSLRSGGAPDTQYF. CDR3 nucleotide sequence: TGTGCCAGCAGCTTAAGAAGTGGGGGGGCCCCAGATACGCAGTATTTT.

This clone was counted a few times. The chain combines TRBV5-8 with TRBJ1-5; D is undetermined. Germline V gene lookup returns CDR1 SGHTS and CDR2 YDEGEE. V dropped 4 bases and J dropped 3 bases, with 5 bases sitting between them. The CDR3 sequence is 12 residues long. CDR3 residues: CASSQFNQPQHF. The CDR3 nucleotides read TGTGCCAGCAGCCAGTTCAATCAGCCCCAGCATTTT.

In DNA form, the CDR3 reads TGCGCCAGCAGCCAAGATGGGGGGGCGGAGACAGATACGCAGTATTTT. Protein sequence: CASSQDGGAETDTQYF. The chain links TRBV4-1 to TRBJ2-3; D perhaps matches TRBD2 (7 bases). This CDR3 comprises 16 residues. The V end was cut by 0 bases, the J end by 3 bases, with 13 bases between. Germline loops: CDR1 MGHRA, CDR2 YSYEKL.

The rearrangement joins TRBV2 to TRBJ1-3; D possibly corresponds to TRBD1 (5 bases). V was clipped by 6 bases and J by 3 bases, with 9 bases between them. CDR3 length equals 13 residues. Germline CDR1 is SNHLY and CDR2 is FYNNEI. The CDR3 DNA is TGTGCCAGCAGCGGCGGGGGTGGAAACACCATATATTTT. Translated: CASSGGGGNTIYF.

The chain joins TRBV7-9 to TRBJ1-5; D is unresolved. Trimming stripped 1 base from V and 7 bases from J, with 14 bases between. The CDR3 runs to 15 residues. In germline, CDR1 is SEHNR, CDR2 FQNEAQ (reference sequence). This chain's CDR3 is CASSLGASGNQPQHF. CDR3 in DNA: TGTGCCAGCAGCTTAGGAGCGTCGGGGAACCAGCCCCAGCATTTT. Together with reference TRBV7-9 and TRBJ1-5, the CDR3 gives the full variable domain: DTGVSQNPRHKITKRGQNVTFRCDPISEHNRLYWYRQTLGQGPEFLTYFQNEAQLEKSRLLSDRFSAERPKGSFSTLEIQRTEQGDSAMYLCASSLGASGNQPQHFGDGTRLSIL.

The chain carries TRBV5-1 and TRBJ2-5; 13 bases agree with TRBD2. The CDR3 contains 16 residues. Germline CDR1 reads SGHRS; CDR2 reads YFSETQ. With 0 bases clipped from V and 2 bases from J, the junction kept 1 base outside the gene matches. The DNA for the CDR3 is TGCGCCAGCAGCTTGGAGGGACTAGCGGGGCAAGAGACCCAGTACTTC. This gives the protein CASSLEGLAGQETQYF.

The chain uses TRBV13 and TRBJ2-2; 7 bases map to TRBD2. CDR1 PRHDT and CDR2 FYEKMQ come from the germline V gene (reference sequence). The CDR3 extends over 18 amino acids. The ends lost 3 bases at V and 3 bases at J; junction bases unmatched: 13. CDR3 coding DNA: TGTGCCAGCAGCTTCTGGGCGGTCGCGGGAGATCACACCGGGGAGCTGTTTTTT. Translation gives CASSFWAVAGDHTGELFF.

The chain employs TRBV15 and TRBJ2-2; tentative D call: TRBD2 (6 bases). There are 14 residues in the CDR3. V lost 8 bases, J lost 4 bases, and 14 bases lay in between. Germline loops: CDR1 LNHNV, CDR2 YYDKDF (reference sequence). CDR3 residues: CATSFGGSTGELFF. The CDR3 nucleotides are TGTGCCACCTCTTTTGGGGGGAGCACCGGGGAGCTGTTTTTT.

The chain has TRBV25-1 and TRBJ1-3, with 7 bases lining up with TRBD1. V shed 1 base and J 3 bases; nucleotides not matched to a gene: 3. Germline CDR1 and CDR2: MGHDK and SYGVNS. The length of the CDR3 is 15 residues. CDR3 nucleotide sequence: TGTGCCAGCAGTGAATCAGGGGGTCTTGGAAACACCATATATTTT. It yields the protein CASSESGGLGNTIYF.

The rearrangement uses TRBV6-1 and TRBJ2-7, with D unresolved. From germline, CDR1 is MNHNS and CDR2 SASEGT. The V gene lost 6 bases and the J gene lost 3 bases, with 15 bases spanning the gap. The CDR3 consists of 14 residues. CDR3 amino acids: CASRSPASLYEQYF. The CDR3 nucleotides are TGTGCCAGCAGGTCCCCAGCGAGCCTCTACGAGCAGTACTTC.